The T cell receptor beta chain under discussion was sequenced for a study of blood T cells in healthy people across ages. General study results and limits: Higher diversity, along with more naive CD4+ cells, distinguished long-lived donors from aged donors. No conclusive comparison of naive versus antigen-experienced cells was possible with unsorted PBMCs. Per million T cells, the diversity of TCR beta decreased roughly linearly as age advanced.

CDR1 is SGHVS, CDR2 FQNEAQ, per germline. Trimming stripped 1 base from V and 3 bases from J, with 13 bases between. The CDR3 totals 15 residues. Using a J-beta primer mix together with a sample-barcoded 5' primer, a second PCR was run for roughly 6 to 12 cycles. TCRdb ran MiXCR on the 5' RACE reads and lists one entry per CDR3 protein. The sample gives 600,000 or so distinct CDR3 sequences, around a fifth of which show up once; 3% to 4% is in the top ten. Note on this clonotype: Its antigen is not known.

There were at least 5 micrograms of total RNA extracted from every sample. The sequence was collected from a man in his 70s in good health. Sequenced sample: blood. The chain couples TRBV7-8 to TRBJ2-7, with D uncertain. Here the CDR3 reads CASSLGDRVNYEQYF. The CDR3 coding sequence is TGTGCCAGCAGCTTAGGGGATCGAGTAAACTACGAGCAGTACTTC.